These T cell receptor beta chains were read from a single sample in a study of blood T cell repertoires in COVID-19. TCRdb's copy holds only in-frame clones and misses some; the assay was immunoSEQ multiplex PCR. This sample has 300,000 or so clones; roughly 87% occur once, and the top ten carry 5.5% to 6%. The sequenced material came from PBMCs or T cells enriched from blood (not recorded which). The receptors stem from a woman aged 25 to 39 who had recovered from COVID-19. Both conserved end residues are part of each CDR3. A D gene is named only where the DNA matches it firmly. The listing skips clone size in some rows; elsewhere it reads once, few, many or a size class.

j_call cdr3_length d_call v_call clone_size cdr3_nt cdr3_aa
TRBJ1-1 13 - TRBV5-4 - TGTGCCATTCTGGACCGAGCGGGCACTGAAGCTTTCTTT CAILDRAGTEAFF
TRBJ1-2 12 - TRBV9 - TGTGCCAGCAGCGCGCGCCCGTATGGCTACACCTTC CASSARPYGYTF
TRBJ2-3 15 TRBD2 TRBV11-1 - TGTGCCAGCAGCCGCGGGACTAGTCGGGCAGATACGCAGTATTTT CASSRGTSRADTQYF
TRBJ1-5 14 TRBD1 TRBV6-5 many TGTGCCAGCAGACACAGGGGGCGCGGTCAGCCCCAGCATTTT CASRHRGRGQPQHF
TRBJ2-7 13 TRBD1 TRBV6-5 - TGTGCCAGCAGGGGGAGAGACAGGGGCGAGCAGTACTTC CASRGRDRGEQYF
TRBJ2-1 18 - TRBV6-8 - TGTGCCAGCAGTTACCCCCCTGCTAGCGAGAGCTCCTACAATGAGCAGTTCTTC CASSYPPASESSYNEQFF
TRBJ1-4 15 - TRBV5-1 - TGCGCCAGCAGCTCCCAGGCGGGGATTAATGAAAAACTGTTTTTT CASSSQAGINEKLFF
TRBJ2-7 10 - TRBV2 - TGTGCCAGCGTACAATACGAGCAGTACTTC CASVQYEQYF
TRBJ1-6 14 TRBD1 TRBV6-5 - TGTGCCAGCAGATCCGGGACAGTAGGCGCACCCCTCCACTTT CASRSGTVGAPLHF
TRBJ1-1 14 - TRBV2 - TGTGCCAGCAGCCTACAGCTCATGAACACTGAAGCTTTCTTT CASSLQLMNTEAFF
TRBJ1-1 14 - TRBV3-1/TRBV3-2 - TGTGCCAGCAGCCAGGCCACACGCAACACTGAAGCTTTCTTT CASSQATRNTEAFF
TRBJ1-2 13 - TRBV5-4 - TGTGCCAGCAGCCCCCCGGGGAACTATGGCTACACCTTC CASSPPGNYGYTF
TRBJ2-1 18 - TRBV19 - TGTGCCAGTAGTATGAAGGGCGGCGGGGCAAGCTCCTACAATGAGCAGTTCTTC CASSMKGGGASSYNEQFF
TRBJ1-2 13 - TRBV10-1 - TGCGCCAGCAGTGATGGAGGGGATCGTGGCTACACCTTC CASSDGGDRGYTF
TRBJ2-7 15 TRBD2 TRBV7-2 - TGTGCCAGCAGCCTTCTAGCGGGGGCTCCCTACGAGCAGTACTTC CASSLLAGAPYEQYF
TRBJ2-7 14 TRBD1 TRBV19 - TGTGCCAGTAGTACCCCGGGACAGGGCTTGGAGCAGTACTTC CASSTPGQGLEQYF
TRBJ1-2 14 - TRBV18 - TGTGCCAGCTCACCAGATACAGTTAACTATGGCTACACCTTC CASSPDTVNYGYTF
TRBJ2-1 15 TRBD2 TRBV11-2 - TGTGCCAGCAGCGCTGTCGGGACTAGCTTTGATGAGCAGTTCTTC CASSAVGTSFDEQFF
TRBJ2-1 13 TRBD1 TRBV7-3 - TGTGCCAGCAGCCCAGACAGGGAGAATGAGCAGTTCTTC CASSPDRENEQFF
TRBJ2-3 15 TRBD1 TRBV19 - TGTGCCAGTGCGTACCGGGACAGGGCAACAGATACGCAGTATTTT CASAYRDRATDTQYF
TRBJ2-2 17 TRBD2 TRBV2 - TGTGCCAGCAGTACTGCCCCCGGGACTAGCGGAAGGGGGGAGCTGTTTTTT CASSTAPGTSGRGELFF
TRBJ1-2 13 - TRBV5-1 few TGCGCCAGCAGCTTGCCTGCAGACTATGGCTACACCTTC CASSLPADYGYTF
TRBJ1-2 12 - TRBV6-5 - TGTGCCAGCAGAAGCACAGGGACTGGCTACACCTTC CASRSTGTGYTF
TRBJ1-5 15 - TRBV6-1 - TGTGCCAGCAGTGAGAACAGCGAGGGTCATCAGCCCCAGCATTTT CASSENSEGHQPQHF
TRBJ1-1 17 - TRBV21-1 - TGTGCCAGCAGCAAACCTCGGACAGGCCACCAGAACACTGAAGCTTTCTTT CASSKPRTGHQNTEAFF
TRBJ1-1 16 - TRBV18 few TGTGCCAGCTCACCACCGGCTTCGGGGAGGAACACTGAAGCTTTCTTT CASSPPASGRNTEAFF
TRBJ1-3 18 - TRBV5-1 - TGCGCCAGCAGCTTGGTCGGAGTCAGCCGTAGCTCTGGAAACACCATATATTTT CASSLVGVSRSSGNTIYF
TRBJ1-4 17 - TRBV6-9 - TGTGCCAGCAGTTATCCCTCCGGGGGGAGGACTAATGAAAAACTGTTTTTT CASSYPSGGRTNEKLFF
TRBJ1-2 11 - TRBV6-5 - TGTGCCAGCAGCGACAGGTGGGGCTACACCTTC CASSDRWGYTF
TRBJ1-5 14 - TRBV15 - TGTGCCACCAGCAGAGCAGGCGGCAATCAGCCCCAGCATTTT CATSRAGGNQPQHF
TRBJ1-2 14 - TRBV30 - TGTGCCTGGAGTGTAGGGCCAGGGGAGGGAGGCTACACCTTC CAWSVGPGEGGYTF
TRBJ1-2 14 - TRBV6-5 - TGTGCCAGCAGTTACGCGACGACAGGCTATGGCTACACCTTC CASSYATTGYGYTF
TRBJ1-6 15 - TRBV12-2 - TGTGCAAGTCGCTTCGCTAGAGCGGGGAATTCACCCCTCCACTTT CASRFARAGNSPLHF
TRBJ1-2 16 TRBD1 TRBV6-5 - TGTGCCAGCAGTTACTCGCCACGGGACAGCGATGATGGCTACACCTTC CASSYSPRDSDDGYTF
TRBJ1-3 14 - TRBV15 - TGTGCCACCAGCAGAGAGCAGGGGCGAAACACCATATATTTT CATSREQGRNTIYF
TRBJ1-1 14 - TRBV5-1 - TGCGCCAGCAGCTTGGCTCGGTCGAACACTGAAGCTTTCTTT CASSLARSNTEAFF
TRBJ1-2 11 - TRBV30 - TGTGCCTGGAGCCGAGAGGATGGCTACACCTTC CAWSREDGYTF
TRBJ1-1 16 - TRBV7-2 - TGTGCCAGCAGCTTAGTAAATTTGTTGAGGGACACTGAAGCTTTCTTT CASSLVNLLRDTEAFF
TRBJ2-3 12 - TRBV28 - TGTGCCAGCAGTCCCCAGGGTGATACGCAGTATTTT CASSPQGDTQYF
TRBJ1-1 15 - TRBV9 - TGTGCCAGCAGCGTAGATCCAGGGATGGACACTGAAGCTTTCTTT CASSVDPGMDTEAFF
TRBJ2-5 16 TRBD1 TRBV3-1/TRBV3-2 - TGTGCCAGCAGCCGGGTCGGGACAGGGGGTGGCGAGACCCAGTACTTC CASSRVGTGGGETQYF
TRBJ2-2 14 TRBD2 TRBV19 - TGTGCCAGCCGAACGGGGGGGAACACCGGGGAGCTGTTTTTT CASRTGGNTGELFF
TRBJ2-7 15 TRBD1 TRBV7-9 - TGTGCCAGCAGGCCGGGACAGGGTTTCGCCTACGAGCAGTACTTC CASRPGQGFAYEQYF
TRBJ1-4 14 TRBD1 TRBV18 - TGTGCCAGCTCACAATCGGGGACAGGTGAAAAACTGTTTTTT CASSQSGTGEKLFF
TRBJ2-1 16 TRBD2 TRBV7-9 - TGTGCCAGCAGCCGGACTAGCGGGGGAATTTTAAATGAGCAGTTCTTC CASSRTSGGILNEQFF
TRBJ1-1 15 - TRBV5-1 - TGCGCCAGCAGCACCTCGACAGGAACAAACACTGAAGCTTTCTTT CASSTSTGTNTEAFF
TRBJ1-3 14 - TRBV19 - TGTGCCAGTACCCCCCCCGGGGCTGGAAACACCATATATTTT CASTPPGAGNTIYF
TRBJ1-1 12 - TRBV3-1/TRBV3-2 - TGTGCCAGCAGCCACGACAGCCGTCTAGCTTTCTTT CASSHDSRLAFF
TRBJ2-1 13 - TRBV4-1 - TGCGCCAGCAGCCAAGCTAGCGTTAATGAGCAGTTCTTC CASSQASVNEQFF
TRBJ2-3 16 - TRBV15 few TGTGCCACCAGCAGGGCCTTGGACAGCCACACAGATACGCAGTATTTT CATSRALDSHTDTQYF
TRBJ2-1 17 - TRBV30 - TGTGCCTTCCTCACCGCCCCGGTACCCCGGCCAGGCAATGAGCAGTTCTTC CAFLTAPVPRPGNEQFF
TRBJ2-3 16 - TRBV3-1/TRBV3-2 - TGTGCCAGCAGCCAAGATCTCGGCCCCGGGGCAGATACGCAGTATTTT CASSQDLGPGADTQYF
TRBJ1-2 13 TRBD1 TRBV4-3 - TGCGCCAGCAGCCAGGGTACAGGGGACGGCTACACCTTC CASSQGTGDGYTF
TRBJ1-5 15 - TRBV4-2 once TGTGCCAGCAGCCAAGATGTTACAGGCAATCAGCCCCAGCATTTT CASSQDVTGNQPQHF
TRBJ1-5 16 TRBD1 TRBV9 - TGTGCCAGCAGCCCAGGGGACAGGGCATGGGGTCAGCCCCAGCATTTT CASSPGDRAWGQPQHF
TRBJ1-1 13 - TRBV7-8 - TGTGCCAGCAGCGCCACGACAGGACCTGAAGCTTTCTTT CASSATTGPEAFF